This T cell receptor (beta chain) was obtained from a study of T cells in narcolepsy. The data were produced by immunoSEQ multiplex PCR, yet TCRdb's version contains in-frame clones alone and is incomplete. The data hold around 26,000 clones, with just under 85% observed a single time. Germline V gives CDR1 SGHRS, CDR2 YFSETQ. This CDR3 spans 18 amino acids. V shed 2 bases, J shed 2 bases, and the junction held 10 bases outside the gene matches. The rearrangement links TRBV5-1 to TRBJ2-2; TRBD1 matches at 9 bases. Input material: CD45RA- memory CD4+ T cells from PBMCs. The origin of this receptor is a human donor with narcolepsy. The CDR3 sequence: CASSLIGQGTTNTGELFF. In nucleotides, the CDR3 is TGCGCCAGCAGCTTAATAGGACAGGGGACAACAAACACCGGGGAGCTGTTTTTT.